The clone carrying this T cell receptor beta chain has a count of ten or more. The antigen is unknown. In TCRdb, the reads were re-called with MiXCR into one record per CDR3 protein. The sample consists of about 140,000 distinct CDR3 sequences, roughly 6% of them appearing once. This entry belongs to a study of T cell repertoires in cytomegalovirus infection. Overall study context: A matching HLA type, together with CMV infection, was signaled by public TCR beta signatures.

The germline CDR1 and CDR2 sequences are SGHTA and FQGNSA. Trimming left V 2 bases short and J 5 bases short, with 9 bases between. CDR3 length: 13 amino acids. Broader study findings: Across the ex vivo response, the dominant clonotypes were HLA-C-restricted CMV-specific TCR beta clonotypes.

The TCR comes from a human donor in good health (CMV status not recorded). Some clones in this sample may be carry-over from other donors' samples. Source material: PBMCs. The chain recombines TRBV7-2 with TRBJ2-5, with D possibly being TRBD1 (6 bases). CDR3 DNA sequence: TGTGCCAGCAGCTTACAGGGGTTGGAGACCCAGTACTTC. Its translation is CASSLQGLETQYF. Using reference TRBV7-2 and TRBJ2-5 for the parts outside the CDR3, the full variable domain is GAGVSQSPSNKVTEKGKDVELRCDPISGHTALYWYRQSLGQGLEFLIYFQGNSAPDKSGLPSDRFSAERTGGSVSTLTIQRTQQEDSAVYLCASSLQGLETQYFGPGTRLLVL.